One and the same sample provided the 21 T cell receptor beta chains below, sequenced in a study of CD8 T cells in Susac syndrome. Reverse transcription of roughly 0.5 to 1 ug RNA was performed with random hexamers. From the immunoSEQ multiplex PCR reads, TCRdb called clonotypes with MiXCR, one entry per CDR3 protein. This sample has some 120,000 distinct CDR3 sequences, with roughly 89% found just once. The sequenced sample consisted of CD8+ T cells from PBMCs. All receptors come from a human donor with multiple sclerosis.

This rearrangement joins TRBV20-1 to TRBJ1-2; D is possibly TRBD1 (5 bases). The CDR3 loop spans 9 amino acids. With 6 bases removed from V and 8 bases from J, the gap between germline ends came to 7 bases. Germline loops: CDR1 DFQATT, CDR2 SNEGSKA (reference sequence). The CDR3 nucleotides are TGCAGTGCAACAGGAGGCTACACCTTC. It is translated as CSATGGYTF.

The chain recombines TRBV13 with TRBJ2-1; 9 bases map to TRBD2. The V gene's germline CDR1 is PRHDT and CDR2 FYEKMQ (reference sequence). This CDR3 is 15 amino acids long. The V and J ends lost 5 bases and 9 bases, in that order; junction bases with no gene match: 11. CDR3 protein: CASSPKTSGHFEQFF. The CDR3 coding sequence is TGTGCCAGCAGCCCAAAGACTAGCGGCCACTTTGAGCAGTTCTTC.

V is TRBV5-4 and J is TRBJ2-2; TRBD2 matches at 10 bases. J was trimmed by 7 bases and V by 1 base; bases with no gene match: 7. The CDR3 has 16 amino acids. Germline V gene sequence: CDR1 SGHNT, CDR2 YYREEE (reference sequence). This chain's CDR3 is CASSLRASGSVGELFF. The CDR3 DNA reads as TGTGCCAGCAGCTTGAGGGCTAGCGGGAGTGTCGGGGAGCTGTTTTTT.

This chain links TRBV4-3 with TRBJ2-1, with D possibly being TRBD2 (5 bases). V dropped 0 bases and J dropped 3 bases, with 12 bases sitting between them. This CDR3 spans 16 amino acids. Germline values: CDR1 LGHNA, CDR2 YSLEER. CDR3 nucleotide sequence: TGCGCCAGCAGCCAAGATGAAGCGGTCAGCTACAATGAGCAGTTCTTC. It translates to CASSQDEAVSYNEQFF.

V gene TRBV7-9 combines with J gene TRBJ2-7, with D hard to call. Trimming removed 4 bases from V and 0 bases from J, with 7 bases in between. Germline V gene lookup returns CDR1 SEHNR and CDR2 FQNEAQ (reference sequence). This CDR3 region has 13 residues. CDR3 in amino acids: CASSSPASYEQYF. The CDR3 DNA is TGTGCCAGCAGCTCCCCTGCCTCCTACGAGCAGTACTTC.

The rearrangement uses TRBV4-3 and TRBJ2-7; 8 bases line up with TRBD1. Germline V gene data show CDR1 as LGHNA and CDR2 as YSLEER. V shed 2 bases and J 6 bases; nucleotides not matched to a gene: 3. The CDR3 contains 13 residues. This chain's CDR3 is CASSQQTGVEQYF. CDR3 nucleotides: TGCGCCAGCAGCCAACAGACAGGGGTCGAGCAGTACTTC.

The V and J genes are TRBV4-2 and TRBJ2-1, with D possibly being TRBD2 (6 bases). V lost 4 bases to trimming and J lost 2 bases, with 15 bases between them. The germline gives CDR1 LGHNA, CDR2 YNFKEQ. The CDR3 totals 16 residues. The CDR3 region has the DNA TGTGCCAGCAGCCCACCCGGAGCGGGCCCCTACAATGAGCAGTTCTTC. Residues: CASSPPGAGPYNEQFF.

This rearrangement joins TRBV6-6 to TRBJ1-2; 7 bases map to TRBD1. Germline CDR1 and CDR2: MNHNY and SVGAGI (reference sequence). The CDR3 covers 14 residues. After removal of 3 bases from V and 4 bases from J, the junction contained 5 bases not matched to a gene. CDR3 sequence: CASSYSGQTYGYTF. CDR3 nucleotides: TGTGCCAGCAGTTATTCGGGACAGACCTATGGCTACACCTTC.

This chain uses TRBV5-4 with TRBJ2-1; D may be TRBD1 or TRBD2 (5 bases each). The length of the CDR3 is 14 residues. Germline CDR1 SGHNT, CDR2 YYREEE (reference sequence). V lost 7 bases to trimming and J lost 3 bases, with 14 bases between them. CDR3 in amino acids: CASRDPEGYNEQFF. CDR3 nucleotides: TGTGCCAGCCGGGACCCTGAGGGCTACAATGAGCAGTTCTTC.

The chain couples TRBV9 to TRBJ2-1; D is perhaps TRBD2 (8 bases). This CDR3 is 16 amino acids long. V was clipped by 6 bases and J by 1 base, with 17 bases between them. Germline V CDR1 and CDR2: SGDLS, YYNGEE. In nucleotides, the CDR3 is TGTGCCAGCATCAGGGGGGCGGGAGGTTCCTACAATGAGCAGTTCTTC. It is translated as CASIRGAGGSYNEQFF.

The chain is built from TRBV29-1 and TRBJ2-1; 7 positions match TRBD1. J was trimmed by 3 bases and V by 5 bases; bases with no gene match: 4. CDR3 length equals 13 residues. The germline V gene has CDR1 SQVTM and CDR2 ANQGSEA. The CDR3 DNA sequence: TGCAGCGTTAATGACAGGGACTACAATGAGCAGTTCTTC. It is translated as CSVNDRDYNEQFF.

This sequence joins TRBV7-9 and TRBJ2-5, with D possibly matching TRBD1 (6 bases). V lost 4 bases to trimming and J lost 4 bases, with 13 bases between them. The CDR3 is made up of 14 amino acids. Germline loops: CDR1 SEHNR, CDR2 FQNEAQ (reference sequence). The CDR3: CASSSQGRGETQYF. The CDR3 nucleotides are TGTGCCAGCAGCTCACAGGGTCGCGGAGAGACCCAGTACTTC.

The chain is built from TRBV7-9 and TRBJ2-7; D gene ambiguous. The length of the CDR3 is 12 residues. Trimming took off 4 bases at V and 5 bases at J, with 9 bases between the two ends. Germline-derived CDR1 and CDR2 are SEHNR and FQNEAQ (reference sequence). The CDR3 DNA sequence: TGTGCCAGCAGCTCCTTAGACGACGAGCAGTACTTC. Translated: CASSSLDDEQYF. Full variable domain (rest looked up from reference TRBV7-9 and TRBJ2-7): DTGVSQNPRHKITKRGQNVTFRCDPISEHNRLYWYRQTLGQGPEFLTYFQNEAQLEKSRLLSDRFSAERPKGSFSTLEIQRTEQGDSAMYLCASSSLDDEQYFGPGTRLTVT.

CDR3: CASSHGGGAYEQYF. The DNA of the CDR3 is TGTGCCAGCAGCCATGGGGGCGGAGCCTACGAGCAGTACTTC. The gene calls are TRBV3-1 and TRBJ2-7; a possible D gene is TRBD1 (6 bases). Between the trimmed V and J ends, which lost 3 bases and 2 bases, there was a span of 11 bases. CDR1 is LGHDT, CDR2 YNNKEL, per germline (reference sequence). The CDR3 contains 14 residues.

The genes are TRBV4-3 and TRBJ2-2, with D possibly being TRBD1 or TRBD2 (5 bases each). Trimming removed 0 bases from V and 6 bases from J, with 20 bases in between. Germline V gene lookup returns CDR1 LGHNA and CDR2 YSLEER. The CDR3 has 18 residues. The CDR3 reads CASSQEVFWDDGSGELFF. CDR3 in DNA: TGCGCCAGCAGCCAAGAGGTCTTTTGGGACGACGGGTCCGGGGAGCTGTTTTTT.

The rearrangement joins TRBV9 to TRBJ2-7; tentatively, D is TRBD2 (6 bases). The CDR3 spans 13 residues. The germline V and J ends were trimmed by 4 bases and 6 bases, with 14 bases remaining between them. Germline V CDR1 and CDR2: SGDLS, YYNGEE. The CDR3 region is CASSPGLPGEQYF. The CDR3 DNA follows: TGTGCCAGCAGCCCGGGACTTCCCGGCGAGCAGTACTTC.

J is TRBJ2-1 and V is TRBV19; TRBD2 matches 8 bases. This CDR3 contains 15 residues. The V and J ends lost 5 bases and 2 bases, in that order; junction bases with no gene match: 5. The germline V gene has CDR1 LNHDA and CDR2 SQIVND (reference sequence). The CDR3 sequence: CASSVSGITYNEQFF. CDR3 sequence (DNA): TGTGCCAGTAGTGTTAGCGGGATTACCTACAATGAGCAGTTCTTC.

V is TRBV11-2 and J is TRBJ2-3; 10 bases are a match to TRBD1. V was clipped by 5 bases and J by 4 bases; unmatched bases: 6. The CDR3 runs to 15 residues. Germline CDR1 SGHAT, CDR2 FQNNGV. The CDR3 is CASSLRDRGSDTQYF. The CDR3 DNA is TGTGCCAGCAGCCTAAGGGACAGGGGCTCAGATACGCAGTATTTT.

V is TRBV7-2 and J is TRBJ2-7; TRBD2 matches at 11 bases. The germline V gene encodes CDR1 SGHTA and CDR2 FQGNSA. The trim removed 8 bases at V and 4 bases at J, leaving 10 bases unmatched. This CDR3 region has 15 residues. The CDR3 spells CASEGTSGRGYEQYF. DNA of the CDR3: TGTGCCAGCGAAGGGACTAGCGGAAGGGGGTACGAGCAGTACTTC.

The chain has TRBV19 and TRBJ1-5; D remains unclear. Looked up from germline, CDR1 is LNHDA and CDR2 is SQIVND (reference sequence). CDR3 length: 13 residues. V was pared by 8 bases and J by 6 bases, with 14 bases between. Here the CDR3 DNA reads TGTGCCAGTCAGAGTTCGGCGGGTCAGCCCCAGCATTTT. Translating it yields CASQSSAGQPQHF. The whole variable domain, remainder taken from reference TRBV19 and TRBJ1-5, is DGGITQSPKYLFRKEGQNVTLSCEQNLNHDAMYWYRQDPGQGLRLIYYSQIVNDFQKGDIAEGYSVSREKKESFPLTVTSAQKNPTAFYLCASQSSAGQPQHFGDGTRLSIL.

The CDR3 nucleotides read TGCAGTGCTAGAGATGCCGTCCCTAGCGGGGACTCCTACGAGCAGTACTTC. Its protein is CSARDAVPSGDSYEQYF. This chain joins TRBV20-1 and TRBJ2-7, with 9 bases identical to TRBD2. The germline V gene encodes CDR1 DFQATT and CDR2 SNEGSKA (reference sequence). The CDR3 contains 17 residues. The trim removed 0 bases at V and 0 bases at J, leaving 9 bases unmatched.